Detailed here is one T cell receptor beta chain. Germline CDR1 is SGHTA and CDR2 is FQGNSA. The CDR3 has 15 residues. With 6 bases clipped from V and 7 bases from J, the junction kept 11 bases outside the gene matches. Data came from immunoSEQ multiplex PCR; TCRdb stores just in-frame clones and leaves some out. The sample yields more than 90,000 clones, more than 85% seen once. The sample originates from a study of PD-L1 blockade in urothelial cancer. Time point: peripheral blood 6 weeks after treatment start. Sample numbers ranged from 1 to 8 per patient, encompassing pretreatment and on-treatment collections.

This specimen consisted of PBMCs, obtained around atezolizumab (anti-PD-L1) treatment. The chain is built from TRBV7-2 and TRBJ2-1; 8 bases are a match to TRBD2. The sequence derives from a man in his sixties with urothelial cancer. DNA of the CDR3: TGTGCCAGCAGGACGGACTCCGGGGGGGGAAATGAGCAGTTCTTC. It is translated as CASRTDSGGGNEQFF.